This TCR beta chain was sequenced for a study of shared clonotypes between healthy human individuals. Looking at the study overall: For every donor, three CD4 naive, three CD4 memory, two CD8 naive and one CD8 memory plates were used. General observations from the study: Relative to their counterparts shared across all four donors, non-shared clonotypes exhibited diminished generation probabilities.

In the authors' methods: Sequence data from immunoSEQ were junction-only and lacked quality scores; consequently, filtering differed. Clones were read by immunoSEQ multiplex PCR, and TCRdb kept only the in-frame ones, dropping some. The DNA was the basis for D and trimming; V, J and clone size are from that table. This sample yields nearly 1 million clones, of which approximately 76% are seen a single time; over 1.3% belongs to the top ten. Concerning this clone: Its specificity is not known. At one of its ends the junction is not consistent with the germline gene, which may arise from a read error.

The CDR3 covers 15 residues. Germline-derived CDR1 and CDR2 are MNHEY and SMNVEV (reference sequence). The clonotype was recovered from a man between 18 and 35 years old in good health. The specimen sequenced was memory CD4+ T cells sorted from blood. Described subset: CD45RA-negative fraction. The V and J genes are TRBV27 and TRBJ1-2, with D possibly being TRBD1 (5 bases). The CDR3 is CASSLTAGPNYGYTF. CDR3 nucleotides: TGTGCCAGCAGTTTAACGGCGGGACCTAATTATGGCTACACCTTC.